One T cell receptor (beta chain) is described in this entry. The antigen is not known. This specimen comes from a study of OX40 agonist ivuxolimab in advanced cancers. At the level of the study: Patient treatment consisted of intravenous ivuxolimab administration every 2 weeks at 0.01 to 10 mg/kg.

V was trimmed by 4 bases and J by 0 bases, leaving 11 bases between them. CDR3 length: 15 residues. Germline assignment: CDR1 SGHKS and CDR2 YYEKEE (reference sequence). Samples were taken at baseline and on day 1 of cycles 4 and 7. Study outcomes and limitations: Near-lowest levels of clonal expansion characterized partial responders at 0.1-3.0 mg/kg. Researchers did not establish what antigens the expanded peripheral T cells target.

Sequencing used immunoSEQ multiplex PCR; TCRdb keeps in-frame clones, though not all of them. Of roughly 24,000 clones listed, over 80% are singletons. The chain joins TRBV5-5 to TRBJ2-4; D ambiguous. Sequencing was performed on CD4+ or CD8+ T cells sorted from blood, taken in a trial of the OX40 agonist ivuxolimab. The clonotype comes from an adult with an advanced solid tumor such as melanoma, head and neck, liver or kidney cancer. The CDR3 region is CASSPPSLAKNIQYF. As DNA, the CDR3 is TGTGCCAGCAGCCCCCCTAGTCTAGCCAAAAACATTCAGTACTTC.